A single sample gave rise to the 16 T cell receptor beta chains below, sequenced in a study of blood T cell repertoires in COVID-19. Data came from immunoSEQ multiplex PCR; TCRdb stores just in-frame clones and leaves some out. The sample has around 210,000 clones, 65% to 90% seen once. The sequencing sample was made of peripheral blood. These receptors all come from a man between 50 and 59 years old with COVID-19, enrolled during active disease.

CDR3 bases: TGTGCCAGCAGTTCGCCGAACAGGGAGTACGAGCAGTACTTC. Encoded protein: CASSSPNREYEQYF. The chain joins TRBV27 to TRBJ2-7; weak D call: TRBD1 (6 bases). The CDR3 has 14 amino acids. Germline CDR1 and CDR2: MNHEY and SMNVEV (reference sequence). Trimming cost V 4 bases and J 4 bases, with 14 bases left between them.

This chain connects TRBV5-5 to TRBJ1-2, with 7 bases identical to TRBD1. Germline V lookup: CDR1 SGHKS, CDR2 YYEKEE (reference sequence). J gave up 4 bases and V 1 base, and 4 bases lay outside the gene matches. The CDR3 is made up of 14 amino acids. This CDR3 reads CASSLIGTAYGYTF. The CDR3 DNA reads as TGTGCCAGCAGCTTGATCGGGACAGCCTATGGCTACACCTTC.

On this clone: The junction does not match germline at one end; this may be a read error. The chain links TRBV7-7 to TRBJ2-5, with 9 bases matching TRBD1. The germline V gene encodes CDR1 SSHAT and CDR2 FNYEAQ (reference sequence). The CDR3 is made up of 13 amino acids. CDR3 protein: CASSRDRAETQYF. CDR3 DNA sequence: TGTGCTAGCAGCCGGGACAGGGCTGAGACCCAGTACTTC.

This rearrangement joins TRBV9 to TRBJ1-1, with 8 bases matching TRBD1. Germline V gene sequence: CDR1 SGDLS, CDR2 YYNGEE. The CDR3 loop spans 15 amino acids. V was clipped by 0 bases and J by 2 bases; unmatched bases: 3. CDR3: CASSVEGQGNTEAFF. CDR3 nucleotide sequence: TGTGCCAGCAGCGTAGAAGGACAGGGAAACACTGAAGCTTTCTTT.

The chain links TRBV21-1 to TRBJ2-7; TRBD1, the table's D call, was not compared with the DNA. TRBV21-1 is given as a pseudogene. The CDR3 runs 17 residues. In DNA form, the CDR3 reads TGTGCCAGCGGGCACGCGGGGGCAGGGGGCCAAAATCACGAGCAGTACTTC. It codes for CASGHAGAGGQNHEQYF.

The genes are TRBV5-1 and TRBJ2-1, with D possibly matching TRBD1 (6 bases). Germline assignment: CDR1 SGHRS and CDR2 YFSETQ. The CDR3 is 14 amino acids. Trimming removed 3 bases at V and 8 bases at J, with 15 bases between. CDR3 loop: CASSSGQSWDEQFF. DNA for the CDR3: TGCGCCAGCAGCTCCGGACAGAGTTGGGATGAGCAGTTCTTC.

This clone is medium-sized within its sample. V usage is TRBV9 and J usage is TRBJ2-3; D may be TRBD1 (5 bases). Germline V lookup: CDR1 SGDLS, CDR2 YYNGEE. V was cut by 2 bases and J by 0 bases, with 13 bases left in between. The CDR3 consists of 16 residues. CDR3 in amino acids: CASSVGRGSSTDTQYF. The CDR3 nucleotides read TGTGCCAGCAGCGTGGGGCGTGGATCTAGCACAGATACGCAGTATTTT. Together with reference TRBV9 and TRBJ2-3, the CDR3 gives the full variable domain: DSGVTQTPKHLITATGQRVTLRCSPRSGDLSVYWYQQSLDQGLQFLIQYYNGEERAKGNILERFSAQQFPDLHSELNLSSLELGDSALYFCASSVGRGSSTDTQYFGPGTRLTVL.

The chain has TRBV10-3 and TRBJ1-6; TRBD1 aligns across 10 bases. Trimming cost V 0 bases and J 7 bases; bases outside gene matches: 0. Germline CDR1 and CDR2: ENHRY and SYGVKD. The CDR3 spans 15 residues. The CDR3 bases are TGTGCCATCAGTGAGTCGACAGGGGGCAATTCACCCCTCCACTTT. Translated, it gives CAISESTGGNSPLHF.

The chain carries TRBV13 and TRBJ2-1; the D gene is possibly TRBD2 (6 bases). Germline assignment: CDR1 PRHDT and CDR2 FYEKMQ (reference sequence). CDR3 length: 15 residues. V dropped 4 bases and J dropped 4 bases, with 14 bases sitting between them. CDR3 bases: TGTGCCAGCAGCTCACGGGACGGACTATACAATGAGCAGTTCTTC. Encoded protein: CASSSRDGLYNEQFF.

The chain has TRBV29-1 and TRBJ2-7, with TRBD1 identical over 8 bases. Per the germline V gene, CDR1 is SQVTM and CDR2 is ANQGSEA. There are 13 residues in the CDR3. J was trimmed by 3 bases and V by 5 bases; bases with no gene match: 6. This CDR3 is CSVRNGTGYEQYF. The CDR3 nucleotides read TGCAGCGTTCGGAACGGGACAGGCTACGAGCAGTACTTC.

The chain carries TRBV14 and TRBJ2-1; 8 bases map to TRBD2. Germline loops: CDR1 SGHDN, CDR2 FVKESK. Trimming cost V 4 bases and J 6 bases; bases outside gene matches: 8. The CDR3 length is 15 residues. CDR3 bases: TGTGCCAGCAGCCTTATTGGCGGGGGGTTCAATGAGCAGTTCTTC. The encoded protein is CASSLIGGGFNEQFF.

The rearrangement joins TRBV6-5 to TRBJ1-5; 9 nucleotides align to TRBD1. Germline lookup yields CDR1 MNHEY and CDR2 SVGAGI. The CDR3 covers 15 residues. With V trimmed by 4 bases and J by 2 bases, 3 bases remained unmatched. The CDR3 region is CASSSRQGGNQPQHF. As DNA, the CDR3 is TGTGCCAGCAGTTCCCGACAGGGGGGCAATCAGCCCCAGCATTTT.

This clone was recorded at least ten times. The rearrangement uses TRBV24-1 and TRBJ2-7, with a possible D match to TRBD2 (5 bases). CDR1 is KGHDR, CDR2 SFDVKD, per germline. The CDR3 totals 15 residues. V was trimmed by 9 bases and J by 5 bases, leaving 22 bases between them. Here the CDR3 DNA reads TGTGCCACCTTTCCTTGGCAGGAGGCCTACCACGAGCAGTACTTC. Protein sequence: CATFPWQEAYHEQYF.

The rearrangement links TRBV3-1 (or the pseudogene TRBV3-2) to TRBJ2-7; TRBD2 matches 8 bases. The germline V gene encodes CDR1 LGHDT and CDR2 YNNKEL (reference sequence). CDR3 length equals 14 residues. The ends lost 4 bases at V and 2 bases at J; junction bases unmatched: 4. Here the CDR3 DNA reads TGTGCCAGCAGCCCCCCGGGGGGGGCCTACGAGCAGTACTTC. Its translation is CASSPPGGAYEQYF.

The chain uses TRBV28 and TRBJ1-2; possible D gene TRBD1, 6 bases. V was cut by 3 bases and J by 1 base, with 12 bases left in between. The CDR3 consists of 15 residues. Germline lookup yields CDR1 MDHEN and CDR2 SYDVKM. CDR3 sequence (DNA): TGTGCCAGCAGTTTTTTGACAGGTTATAACTATGGCTACACCTTC. Protein sequence: CASSFLTGYNYGYTF.

CDR3 coding DNA: TGTGCCATCAGTGATGCAGGACAGGACACCGGGGAGCTGTTTTTT. It encodes CAISDAGQDTGELFF. The chain has TRBV10-3 and TRBJ2-2; 7 bases are shared with TRBD1. The CDR3 extends over 15 amino acids. Trimming cost V 3 bases and J 3 bases; bases outside gene matches: 4. The germline CDR1 and CDR2 sequences are ENHRY and SYGVKD.